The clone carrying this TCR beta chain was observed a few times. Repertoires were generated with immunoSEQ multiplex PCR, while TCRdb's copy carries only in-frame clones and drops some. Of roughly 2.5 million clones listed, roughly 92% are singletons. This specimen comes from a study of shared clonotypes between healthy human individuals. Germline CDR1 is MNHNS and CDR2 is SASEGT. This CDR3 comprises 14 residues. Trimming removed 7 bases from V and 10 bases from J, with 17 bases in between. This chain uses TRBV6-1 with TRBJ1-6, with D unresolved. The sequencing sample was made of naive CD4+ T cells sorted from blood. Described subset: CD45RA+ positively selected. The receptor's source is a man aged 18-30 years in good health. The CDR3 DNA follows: TGTGCCAGCACCACAGCCAGCTGGCCGTCACCCCTCCACTTT. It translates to CASTTASWPSPLHF.